The following is a T cell receptor beta chain sequence with its context. Its antigen is not known. The data derive from a study of T cells expressing NK-cell markers. Whole-study context: Investigators obtained TCR beta repertoires from sorted CD3+CD56+NKG2C+, CD3+CD56+NKG2C- and CD3+CD56-NKG2C+ T cells. Eight donors were sequenced, of whom seven were HCMV-seropositive, while the remaining one was HCMV-seronegative.

The CDR3 extends over 16 amino acids. Germline V gene data show CDR1 as DFQATT and CDR2 as SNEGSKA (reference sequence). TCRdb derives one entry per CDR3 protein from the 5' RACE reads, leaving out DNA. This sample's clone table lists a few hundred thousand distinct CDR3 sequences. The study, taken as a whole, reports: In four donors, these clonotypes also led the CD3+CD56-NKG2C+ fraction. Of the CD8+ T cell pool in about 6 donors, about 1.0-8% was accounted for by dominant NKG2C+ clonotypes.

The specimen sequenced was blood T cells: a sorted CD56 or NKG2C T cell subset, CD4+ or CD8+ T cells, or bulk PBMC T cells (not recorded which). V and J are TRBV20-1 and TRBJ2-6; no DNA is available, so the TRBD2 call from TCRdb remains unchecked. The sequence was obtained from a man between 18 and 35 years old in good health. CDR3 sequence reads: CSAAAGGSSGANVLTF.